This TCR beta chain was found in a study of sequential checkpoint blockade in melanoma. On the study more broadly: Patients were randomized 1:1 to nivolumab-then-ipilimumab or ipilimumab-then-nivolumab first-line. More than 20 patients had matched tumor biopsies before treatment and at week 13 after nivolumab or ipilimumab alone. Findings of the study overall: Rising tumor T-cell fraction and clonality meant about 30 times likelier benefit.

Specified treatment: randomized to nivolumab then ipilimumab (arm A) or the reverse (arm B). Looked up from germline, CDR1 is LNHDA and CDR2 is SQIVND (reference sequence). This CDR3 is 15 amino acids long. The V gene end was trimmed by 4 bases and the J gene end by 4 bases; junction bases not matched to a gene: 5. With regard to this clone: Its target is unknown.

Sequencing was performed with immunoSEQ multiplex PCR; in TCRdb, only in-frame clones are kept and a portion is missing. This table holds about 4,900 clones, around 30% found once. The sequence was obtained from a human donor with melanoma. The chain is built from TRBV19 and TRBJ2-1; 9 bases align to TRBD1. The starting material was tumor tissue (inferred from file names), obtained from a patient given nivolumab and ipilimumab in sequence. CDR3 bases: TGTGCCAGTAGTAACAGGGGGCGCCGGTACAATGAGCAGTTCTTC. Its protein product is CASSNRGRRYNEQFF.